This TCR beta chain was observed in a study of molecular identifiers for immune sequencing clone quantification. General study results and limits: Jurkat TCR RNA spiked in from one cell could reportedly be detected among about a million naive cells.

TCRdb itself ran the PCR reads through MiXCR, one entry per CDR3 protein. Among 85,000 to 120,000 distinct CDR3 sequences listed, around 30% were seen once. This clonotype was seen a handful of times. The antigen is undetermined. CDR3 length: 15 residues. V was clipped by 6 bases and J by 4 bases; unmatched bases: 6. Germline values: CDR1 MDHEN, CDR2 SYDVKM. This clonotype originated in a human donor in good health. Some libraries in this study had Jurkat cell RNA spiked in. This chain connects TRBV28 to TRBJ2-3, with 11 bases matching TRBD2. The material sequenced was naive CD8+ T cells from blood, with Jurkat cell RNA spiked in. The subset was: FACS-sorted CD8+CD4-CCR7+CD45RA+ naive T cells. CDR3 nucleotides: TGTGCCAGCAGCCCACTAGCGGGAGCAGCAGATACGCAGTATTTT. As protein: CASSPLAGAADTQYF.